The present TCR beta chain was sequenced within a study of T cell responses to AZD1222 COVID-19 vaccine. General study results and limits: Nearly half of spike-specific TCRs reportedly target unmutated variant regions. The donor group comprised mostly white British people and more females; the analysis possibly underestimated clonal diversity. Just a handful of people given AZD1222 tested seropositive at baseline.

For this clone: The antigen is undetermined.

Produced via immunoSEQ multiplex PCR; TCRdb's table is partial and in-frame only. The table records 100,000 to 120,000 clones, about 82% of them present only once. The CDR3 is 19 amino acids. V dropped 4 bases and J dropped 0; count of bases not matched to a gene: 11. In germline, CDR1 is SGHTS, CDR2 YDEGEE. The V gene is TRBV5-8, the J gene TRBJ1-3; 12 nucleotides agree with TRBD1. The receptor's source is an adult in good health. The sequenced sample was peripheral blood, obtained on day 0 of AZD1222 vaccination. CDR3 residues: CASSIRDRGHVSSGNTIYF. CDR3 bases: TGTGCCAGCAGCATCCGGGACAGGGGGCATGTGTCCTCTGGAAACACCATATATTTT. Using reference TRBV5-8 and TRBJ1-3 for the parts outside the CDR3, the full variable domain is EAGVTQSPTHLIKTRGQQATLRCSPISGHTSVYWYQQALGLGLQFLLWYDEGEERNRGNFPPRFSGRQFPNYSSELNVNALELEDSALYLCASSIRDRGHVSSGNTIYFGEGSWLTVV.